The 24 T cell receptor beta chains listed next were all sequenced from one sample in a study of cytomegalovirus exposure and HLA in healthy donors. It was with 60 Vbeta and 13 Jbeta primers that the PCR ran. Profiled with immunoSEQ multiplex PCR; TCRdb holds only in-frame clones, not every one. The sample yields under 150,000 clones, roughly 79% seen once. The sample consisted of PBMCs. Receptors were obtained from a woman aged 25 to 39 in good health and CMV-seronegative.

The chain uses TRBV25-1 and TRBJ2-7; TRBD2 might be the D (5 bases). The ends were cut back, 9 bases at V and 0 bases at J, with 15 bases in the middle. CDR3 length: 14 amino acids. Germline CDR1 is MGHDK and CDR2 is SYGVNS. CDR3 sequence (DNA): TGTGCCAGTGTGGGTAGCGAATACTCCTACGAGCAGTACTTC. Translating gives CASVGSEYSYEQYF.

This chain connects TRBV6-5 to TRBJ2-3, with D possibly TRBD2 on 5 matching bases. Germline CDR1 and CDR2: MNHEY and SVGAGI. The CDR3 loop spans 14 amino acids. Trimming cost V 7 bases and J 3 bases, with 14 bases left between them. The CDR3 DNA reads TGTGCCAGCATAAGAGGGTTCACGACAGATACGCAGTATTTT. It codes for CASIRGFTTDTQYF.

V is TRBV25-1 and J is TRBJ2-7; 8 positions match TRBD1. The CDR3 length is 13 residues. The germline gives CDR1 MGHDK, CDR2 SYGVNS. V trimming: 4 bases; J trimming: 3 bases; junction bases outside the gene matches: 2. In nucleotides, the CDR3 is TGTGCCAGCAGTGGCAGGGGGCTCTACGAGCAGTACTTC. The encoded protein is CASSGRGLYEQYF.

The rearrangement links TRBV2 to TRBJ2-1, with 11 bases lining up with TRBD2. This CDR3 contains 16 residues. V shed 2 bases, J shed 9 bases, and the junction held 9 bases outside the gene matches. Per germline, CDR1 SNHLY and CDR2 FYNNEI. The CDR3 reads CASSERPASGRPEQFF. The CDR3 bases are TGTGCCAGCAGTGAACGGCCGGCTAGCGGGAGGCCTGAGCAGTTCTTC.

The CDR3 region is CASTSGTVYEQYF. As DNA, the CDR3 is TGTGCCAGCACCTCGGGGACAGTCTACGAGCAGTACTTC. The gene calls are TRBV6-6 and TRBJ2-5, with 7 nucleotides matching TRBD1. The J call may be wrong; the DNA end is better matched by TRBJ2-7. Looked up from germline, CDR1 is MNHNY and CDR2 is SVGAGI (reference sequence). The CDR3 extends over 13 amino acids.

A few counts support this clone. The chain employs TRBV18 and TRBJ2-7; maybe TRBD2 (6 bases). V was shortened by 3 bases and J by 1 base, with 19 bases between the two germline ends. Per the germline V gene, CDR1 is KGHSH and CDR2 is LQKENI. The CDR3 totals 17 residues. As DNA, the CDR3 is TGTGCCAGCTCACCCTCGGACGGGCGGGGTCGGTCCTACGAGCAGTACTTC. Protein product: CASSPSDGRGRSYEQYF.

The sample holds a few counts of this clone. The genes are TRBV15 and TRBJ2-3; D uncertain. With 0 bases removed from V and 6 bases from J, the gap between germline ends came to 7 bases. The CDR3 loop spans 13 amino acids. Per germline, CDR1 LNHNV and CDR2 YYDKDF (reference sequence). The CDR3 DNA is TGTGCCACCAGCAGAGATCCCCCGGATACGCAGTATTTT. It specifies CATSRDPPDTQYF.

This chain joins TRBV2 and TRBJ1-2, with 7 nucleotides matching TRBD1. The V gene's germline CDR1 is SNHLY and CDR2 FYNNEI. Trimming took 7 bases from V and 4 from J; bases not matched to a gene: 9. The CDR3 has 14 amino acids. The CDR3 sequence is CASTQTGIGYGYTF. The CDR3 DNA is TGTGCCAGCACCCAGACAGGGATCGGCTATGGCTACACCTTC.

This clone has a single count. V usage is TRBV27 and J usage is TRBJ2-5; no clear D gene. The J call is uncertain, as TRBJ2-7 better fits the DNA end. CDR1 is MNHEY and CDR2 is SMNVEV in the germline V gene (reference sequence). The CDR3 totals 15 residues. The CDR3 loop reads CASRPRTQNTYEQYF. The DNA for the CDR3 is TGTGCCAGCAGACCCCGAACACAGAACACGTACGAGCAGTACTTC.

This sequence joins TRBV7-3 and TRBJ2-2, with D maybe TRBD2 (6 bases). This CDR3 spans 15 amino acids. Germline V gene data show CDR1 as SGHTA and CDR2 as FQGTGA. V was trimmed by 5 bases and J by 6 bases, leaving 16 bases between them. This CDR3 is CASSAGTARAGELFF. In DNA, the CDR3 is TGTGCCAGCAGCGCCGGGACTGCGAGGGCCGGGGAGCTGTTTTTT.

V gene TRBV19 combines with J gene TRBJ2-1; the match to TRBD2 covers 13 bases. Per the germline V gene, CDR1 is LNHDA and CDR2 is SQIVND (reference sequence). With V trimmed by 7 bases and J by 10 bases, 10 bases remained unmatched. CDR3 length equals 15 residues. The chain's CDR3 is CASKAGTSGIYEQFF. CDR3 DNA: TGTGCCAGTAAAGCTGGGACTAGCGGGATTTACGAGCAGTTCTTC.

This clone came up once. In nucleotides, the CDR3 is TGTGCCAGCAGGAAATCGGACAGGGGATCTGGGGCCAACGTCCTGACTTTC. Protein product: CASRKSDRGSGANVLTF. V usage is TRBV28 and J usage is TRBJ2-6; TRBD1 matches 9 bases. Germline V gene sequence: CDR1 MDHEN, CDR2 SYDVKM. Trimming removed 6 bases from V and 1 base from J; junction bases left unmatched: 7. The CDR3 spans 17 residues. Supplemented by reference TRBV28 and TRBJ2-6, the full variable domain reads DVKVTQSSRYLVKRTGEKVFLECVQDMDHENMFWYRQDPGLGLRLIYFSYDVKMKEKGDIPEGYSVSREKKERFSLILESASTNQTSMYLCASRKSDRGSGANVLTFGAGSRLTVL.

The genes are TRBV19 and TRBJ2-1, with TRBD2 matching over 8 bases. The CDR3 sequence is 13 residues long. Germline CDR1 reads LNHDA; CDR2 reads SQIVND (reference sequence). V trimming: 6 bases; J trimming: 6 bases; junction bases outside the gene matches: 4. The CDR3 here is CASSHRGGNEQFF. The CDR3 bases are TGTGCCAGTAGCCACCGGGGGGGCAATGAGCAGTTCTTC.

The V call is TRBV19, the J call TRBJ2-6, with a possible D match to TRBD1 (6 bases). CDR3 length equals 18 residues. V lost 3 bases, J lost 2 bases, and 17 bases lay in between. Germline values: CDR1 LNHDA, CDR2 SQIVND (reference sequence). The CDR3 reads CASSIVSGALAGANVLTF. The CDR3 bases are TGTGCCAGTAGTATCGTCTCAGGGGCCCTTGCTGGGGCCAACGTCCTGACTTTC.

The chain has TRBV14 and TRBJ2-1; 10 nucleotides align to TRBD2. The CDR3 spans 21 residues. J lost 5 bases, V lost 2 bases, and 21 bases had no gene match. CDR1 SGHDN and CDR2 FVKESK come from the germline V gene. The CDR3 region is CASSQWVTGTAGTSANNEQFF. The CDR3 coding sequence is TGTGCCAGCAGCCAATGGGTGACCGGGACAGCCGGGACTAGCGCCAACAATGAGCAGTTCTTC.

The V gene is TRBV5-1, the J gene TRBJ2-5; weak D call: TRBD1 (6 bases). The end of the DNA fits TRBJ2-7 better, so the J call may be wrong. CDR3 length: 13 amino acids. Germline V CDR1 and CDR2: SGHRS, YFSETQ. The CDR3, as DNA: TGCGCCAGCAGCTCGACAGGCCCCTACGAGCAGTACTTC. Translating it yields CASSSTGPYEQYF.

The chain joins TRBV6-1 to TRBJ2-6, with D possibly matching TRBD1 (6 bases). V lost 6 bases to trimming and J lost 1 base, with 10 bases between them. This CDR3 comprises 15 residues. The germline CDR1 and CDR2 sequences are MNHNS and SASEGT. DNA of the CDR3: TGTGCCAGCAGCCACGGGACATCTGGGGCCAACGTCCTGACTTTC. The encoded protein is CASSHGTSGANVLTF.

This chain joins TRBV9 and TRBJ2-7, with D perhaps matching TRBD1 (5 bases). Germline CDR1 SGDLS, CDR2 YYNGEE. This CDR3 region has 14 residues. V was clipped by 0 bases and J by 2 bases, with 9 bases between them. CDR3 DNA: TGTGCCAGCAGCGTAGGGGGCAGCCCCTACGAGCAGTACTTC. Amino acids: CASSVGGSPYEQYF.

The rearrangement links TRBV5-6 to TRBJ1-1; possible D gene TRBD1, 6 bases. Germline CDR1 is SGHDT and CDR2 is YYEEEE. The CDR3 is made up of 15 amino acids. Trimming removed 0 bases from V and 4 bases from J, with 13 bases in between. In DNA, the CDR3 is TGTGCCAGCAGCTTGGGTGGGGGCGCGGCCACTGAAGCTTTCTTT. This gives the protein CASSLGGGAATEAFF.

The chain recombines TRBV5-1 with TRBJ2-5; 7 nucleotides align to TRBD2. The junction had 8 bases not matched to a gene; V was cut back by 0 bases and J by 0 bases. The CDR3 is 17 residues long. Germline-derived CDR1 and CDR2 are SGHRS and YFSETQ. The CDR3 DNA reads as TGCGCCAGCAGCTTGGCCCGGAGCGGGATAAACCAAGAGACCCAGTACTTC. Translation gives CASSLARSGINQETQYF.

The chain is built from TRBV6-5 and TRBJ2-1, with a tentative D call TRBD2 (6 bases). Between the trimmed V and J ends, which lost 2 bases and 5 bases, there was a span of 13 bases. The germline CDR1 and CDR2 sequences are MNHEY and SVGAGI. The CDR3 runs to 15 residues. The CDR3 spells CASSYQPGANNEQFF. CDR3 coding DNA: TGTGCCAGCAGTTACCAGCCGGGAGCTAACAATGAGCAGTTCTTC.

The J gene is TRBJ2-1, the V gene TRBV19; 14 bases align to TRBD2. This CDR3 spans 16 amino acids. Trimming cost V 6 bases and J 8 bases; bases outside gene matches: 9. The germline gives CDR1 LNHDA, CDR2 SQIVND (reference sequence). The CDR3 sequence is CASSHGTSGSPDEQFF. In DNA, the CDR3 is TGTGCCAGTAGCCACGGGACTAGCGGGAGCCCCGATGAGCAGTTCTTC. The whole variable domain, remainder taken from reference TRBV19 and TRBJ2-1, is DGGITQSPKYLFRKEGQNVTLSCEQNLNHDAMYWYRQDPGQGLRLIYYSQIVNDFQKGDIAEGYSVSREKKESFPLTVTSAQKNPTAFYLCASSHGTSGSPDEQFFGPGTRLTVL.

The chain recombines TRBV5-1 with TRBJ2-1; a weak D match, TRBD1 (6 bases). This CDR3 spans 15 amino acids. Germline values: CDR1 SGHRS, CDR2 YFSETQ. The V and J ends lost 6 bases and 0 bases respectively, with 13 bases between them. DNA for the CDR3: TGCGCCAGCACCCAGGACAGACCCTCCTACAATGAGCAGTTCTTC. Its protein is CASTQDRPSYNEQFF.

V and J are TRBV7-8 and TRBJ2-7; TRBD2 matches at 9 bases. The CDR3 totals 15 residues. Germline CDR1 reads SGHVS; CDR2 reads FQNEAQ. Trimming cost V 5 bases and J 7 bases; bases outside gene matches: 12. The CDR3 is CASSVSQGRGGEQYF. CDR3 nucleotides: TGTGCCAGCAGCGTATCACAGGGGCGGGGGGGGGAGCAGTACTTC.